Sequencing of this T cell receptor (beta chain) was carried out in a study of shared clonotypes between healthy human individuals. Once extracted for a subset, genomic DNA was divided evenly among several immunoSEQ plates. Method: immunoSEQ multiplex PCR; TCRdb's copy keeps in-frame clones and lacks some. The sample has 500,000 to 550,000 clones, about 96% seen once; the top ten hold 0.05% to 0.07%. A remark on this clone: The target antigen is unknown.

Study-wide points: Larger estimated richness was generally recorded for naive subsets relative to memory subsets.

Sample: naive CD4+ T cells sorted from blood. Subset specified: CD45RA+ positively selected. The TCR originated in a woman under 40 in good health.

In nucleotides, the CDR3 is TGTGCCAGCAGCTTAGACCACCTTGGGGGCGCGAACACTGAAGCTTTCTTT. Translation: CASSLDHLGGANTEAFF. The chain has TRBV11-2 and TRBJ1-1, with D possibly TRBD1 on 6 matching bases. Germline V gives CDR1 SGHAT, CDR2 FQNNGV. The ends were cut back, 0 bases at V and 1 base at J, with 15 bases in the middle. CDR3 length: 17 residues.